A single T cell receptor beta chain is shown here with its context. J was trimmed by 4 bases and V by 4 bases; bases with no gene match: 7. The CDR3 runs to 15 residues. CDR1 SGHDT and CDR2 YYEEEE come from the germline V gene. This sample stems from a study of blood T cell repertoires in COVID-19. Background on the study: COVID-19 samples, acute and convalescent, were from the United States, Italy and Spain. T cells, B-cell-depleted T cells, or PBMCs provided the cDNA or gDNA that served as material.

In the study's own analysis: The assay estimated nucleated cells by amplifying reference gene primers. The table came from immunoSEQ multiplex PCR; TCRdb's copy has only in-frame clones and leaves some out. The V and J calls and the clone size are those of that table, but D and trimming were determined from the DNA. The repertoire holds 140,000 or so clones, with around nine tenths as singletons. The rearrangement uses TRBV5-6 and TRBJ2-2, with 7 bases aligning to TRBD1. Sequences were obtained from peripheral blood. The clonotype comes from a man between 60 and 70 years old with active or convalescent COVID-19. For the CDR3, the DNA is TGTGCCAGCAGCCAGGACAGGCGGAGCACCGGGGAGCTGTTTTTT. It codes for CASSQDRRSTGELFF.